A single sample is the source of the 15 T cell receptor beta chains below, sequenced in a study of metastatic and nonmetastatic thyroid tumors. Before thyroid surgery, none of the patients had received any treatment. TCRdb ran MiXCR on the PCR reads. The sample carries tens of thousands of clones, approximately 11% recorded once. Sequenced: blood. The origin of the receptors is a female donor with papillary thyroid cancer or a benign thyroid nodule (not recorded which). Some clones in this sample may be carry-over from other donors' samples.

This clone has a single count. This could be a read error, since a much larger clone is one nucleotide away. This chain uses TRBV20-1 with TRBJ2-5, with D perhaps TRBD1 (6 bases). V gave up 5 bases and J gave up 3 bases, with 13 bases separating them. Germline V lookup: CDR1 DFQATT, CDR2 SNEGSKA (reference sequence). The CDR3 is made up of 13 amino acids. CDR3 in amino acids: CSARQVNKETQYF. The CDR3 DNA sequence: TGCAGTGCTCGACAGGTTAACAAAGAGACCCAGTACTTC.

This clone was seen many times. The J gene is TRBJ2-4, the V gene TRBV19; D is ambiguous. This CDR3 comprises 16 residues. The V gene lost 1 base and the J gene lost 1 base, with 11 bases spanning the gap. Per the germline V gene, CDR1 is LNHDA and CDR2 is SQIVND (reference sequence). The CDR3 reads CASSIGNPGAKNIQYF. The CDR3 DNA follows: TGTGCCAGTAGTATAGGCAACCCTGGGGCCAAAAACATTCAGTACTTC.

This clone was seen many times. CDR3 region: CASSLAGLNKEQYF. In DNA form, the CDR3 reads TGTGCCAGCAGTTTAGCGGGATTAAATAAAGAGCAGTACTTC. This chain connects TRBV27 to TRBJ2-7; tentative D call: TRBD2 (6 bases). The CDR3 covers 14 residues. CDR1 is MNHEY, CDR2 SMNVEV, per germline (reference sequence). V was pared by 2 bases and J by 7 bases, with 15 bases between.

This clone was found many times. CDR3 region: CAWSPRLAGIFTDTQYF. CDR3 coding DNA: TGTGCCTGGAGTCCCCGACTAGCGGGCATCTTCACAGATACGCAGTATTTT. The V call is TRBV30, the J call TRBJ2-3; 10 bases are a match to TRBD2. Germline V CDR1 and CDR2: GTSNPN, SVGIG (reference sequence). The CDR3 has 17 amino acids. Trimming took 2 bases from V and 2 from J; bases not matched to a gene: 10.

This clone occurred many times. V gene TRBV6-5 combines with J gene TRBJ2-7, with a possible D match to TRBD2 (6 bases). The CDR3 spans 14 residues. The V gene lost 2 bases and the J gene lost 2 bases, with 10 bases spanning the gap. Germline V lookup: CDR1 MNHEY, CDR2 SVGAGI. In DNA form, the CDR3 reads TGTGCCAGCAGTTACCCGGGAGTAGCCTACGAGCAGTACTTC. This encodes CASSYPGVAYEQYF.

This clone was observed many times. The chain couples TRBV3-1 to TRBJ2-7, with 7 bases matching TRBD2. This CDR3 contains 15 residues. With 1 base clipped from V and 3 bases from J, the junction kept 6 bases outside the gene matches. In germline, CDR1 is LGHDT, CDR2 YNNKEL (reference sequence). In nucleotides, the CDR3 is TGTGCCAGCAGCCAAGCGGCGGGAGCGGGCTACGAGCAGTACTTC. It encodes CASSQAAGAGYEQYF.

This clone was counted at least ten times. V usage is TRBV5-4 and J usage is TRBJ1-4, with 10 positions matching TRBD1. Germline values: CDR1 SGHNT, CDR2 YYREEE (reference sequence). With V trimmed by 4 bases and J by 7 bases, 7 bases remained unmatched. This CDR3 has 15 amino acids. CDR3 nucleotides: TGTGCCAGCAGCACAAGACAGGGGGCGAGTGAAAAACTGTTTTTT. The encoded protein is CASSTRQGASEKLFF.

The V and J genes are TRBV20-1 and TRBJ2-3; D is ambiguous. The V end lost 3 bases, the J end lost 3 bases, and 10 bases lay between the germline ends. The CDR3 length is 13 residues. The germline gives CDR1 DFQATT, CDR2 SNEGSKA (reference sequence). The CDR3 DNA is TGCAGTGCTAGGCCCACTACGACAGATACGCAGTATTTT. Its protein product is CSARPTTTDTQYF.

This clone has a count of ten or more. The chain is built from TRBV20-1 and TRBJ1-5, with 7 nucleotides matching TRBD1. The germline CDR1 and CDR2 sequences are DFQATT and SNEGSKA (reference sequence). After removal of 1 base from V and 3 bases from J, the junction contained 6 bases not matched to a gene. This CDR3 contains 15 residues. CDR3 amino acids: CSARVQGSANQPQHF. Written as DNA, the CDR3 is TGCAGTGCTAGAGTACAGGGGTCCGCCAATCAGCCCCAGCATTTT.

This clone came up many times. The J gene is TRBJ2-3, the V gene TRBV7-2; the match to TRBD2 covers 10 bases. Trimming cost V 8 bases and J 1 base; bases outside gene matches: 12. CDR3 length: 17 residues. Per germline, CDR1 SGHTA and CDR2 FQGNSA. The CDR3 nucleotides read TGTGCCAGCGGACTAGCGGCCCCCGGGAGTGGCACAGATACGCAGTATTTT. Translated: CASGLAAPGSGTDTQYF. The complete variable domain, with remaining parts taken from reference TRBV7-2 and TRBJ2-3, reads GAGVSQSPSNKVTEKGKDVELRCDPISGHTALYWYRQSLGQGLEFLIYFQGNSAPDKSGLPSDRFSAERTGGSVSTLTIQRTQQEDSAVYLCASGLAAPGSGTDTQYFGPGTRLTVL.

Many counts were recorded for this clone. The V call is TRBV30, the J call TRBJ2-3, with D possibly matching TRBD1 (6 bases). Trimming took 0 bases from V and 4 from J, leaving 14 bases between them. This CDR3 has 15 amino acids. The germline gives CDR1 GTSNPN, CDR2 SVGIG (reference sequence). The CDR3 region has the DNA TGTGCCTGGAGTGTAGGCGTGTCAGGGGCAGATACGCAGTATTTT. Protein sequence: CAWSVGVSGADTQYF.

This clone was observed a few times. A much larger clone is a single base away; this may be a read error. V usage is TRBV6-4 and J usage is TRBJ2-7, with 11 nucleotides matching TRBD2. The V gene's germline CDR1 is MRHNA and CDR2 SNTAGT. The CDR3 consists of 18 residues. Trimming cost V 0 bases and J 6 bases; bases outside gene matches: 13. Here the CDR3 reads CASSDSASGRYQTSEQYF. In DNA form, the CDR3 reads TGTGCCAGCAGTGACTCTGCTAGCGGGAGGTACCAGACCAGCGAGCAGTACTTC.

This clone was detected many times. The chain links TRBV19 to TRBJ1-5; no definite D call. Germline V gives CDR1 LNHDA, CDR2 SQIVND (reference sequence). V lost 8 bases and J lost 4, with 9 bases in between. The CDR3 runs 12 residues. The CDR3 nucleotides are TGTGCCAGTTCTCCTAGAAATCAGCCCCAGCATTTT. This gives the protein CASSPRNQPQHF.

The table lists this clone with many counts. The V gene is TRBV7-2, the J gene TRBJ2-7, with TRBD1 matching over 7 bases. Trimming took 4 bases from V and 6 from J; bases not matched to a gene: 6. The CDR3 runs to 13 residues. CDR1 and CDR2 from the germline V gene are SGHTA and FQGNSA. In DNA, the CDR3 is TGTGCCAGCAGCTACCGACAGGGTCTCGAGCAGTACTTC. Its protein is CASSYRQGLEQYF.

About this clone: Being one base from a much bigger clone, this may be a read error. V usage is TRBV20-1 and J usage is TRBJ1-1; TRBD1 agrees at 8 bases. The CDR3 totals 12 residues. Germline V lookup: CDR1 DFQATT, CDR2 SNEGSKA (reference sequence). CDR3 region: CIAGTGNTEAFF. CDR3 sequence (DNA): TGCATTGCTGGGACAGGGAACACTGAAGCTTTCTTT.